This TCR beta chain stems from a study of blood T cell repertoires in COVID-19. Overall study: T cells, B-cell-depleted T cells, or PBMCs provided the cDNA or gDNA that served as material.

Original analysis: How many nucleated cells were present was estimated from reference gene primer amplification. Profiling relied on immunoSEQ multiplex PCR, and the TCRdb table lists in-frame clones only, not all of them. The V and J calls and clone size were taken over from that table, and D and trimming were inferred from the DNA. The profile covers about 33,000 clones, with approximately 90% appearing a single time and under 30% taken by the ten largest. CDR1 and CDR2 from the germline V gene are SGHAT and FQDESV (reference sequence). With 4 bases removed from V and 5 bases from J, the gap between germline ends came to 11 bases. The CDR3 is 13 residues long.

V usage is TRBV11-1 and J usage is TRBJ2-5; TRBD1 might be the D (6 bases). The clonotype originates from a woman of 80 years or more with active or convalescent COVID-19. The specimen sequenced was peripheral blood. CDR3 amino acids: CASSSGTWETQYF. The CDR3 DNA follows: TGTGCCAGCAGCTCTGGGACATGGGAGACCCAGTACTTC.